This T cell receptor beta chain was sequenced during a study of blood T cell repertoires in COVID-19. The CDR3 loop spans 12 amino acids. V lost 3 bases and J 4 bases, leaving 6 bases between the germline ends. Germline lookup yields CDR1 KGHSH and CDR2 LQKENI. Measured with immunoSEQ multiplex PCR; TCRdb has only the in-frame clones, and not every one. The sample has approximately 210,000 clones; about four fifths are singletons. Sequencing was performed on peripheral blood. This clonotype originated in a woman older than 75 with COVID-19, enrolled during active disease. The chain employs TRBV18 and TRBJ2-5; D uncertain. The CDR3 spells CASSPLGETQYF. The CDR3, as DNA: TGTGCCAGCTCACCGCTCGGAGAGACCCAGTACTTC.